A single sample is the source of the 25 T cell receptor beta chains below, sequenced in a study of patients and donors after allogeneic stem cell transplantation. MiXCR, applied by TCRdb to the RT-PCR reads, yields one record per CDR3 protein. The table shows 920,000 or so distinct CDR3 sequences, with more than 15% occurring only once. Sequenced material: blood, either unsorted or a sorted T cell fraction (not recorded which). These receptors were collected from a human donor who was either an allogeneic HSCT recipient or a stem cell or donor lymphocyte infusion donor (not recorded which). It is not recorded whose cells these are; they may come from a transplant donor.

This clonotype was seen more than once but under ten times. The rearrangement links TRBV18 to TRBJ1-3, with D uncertain. The CDR3 extends over 16 amino acids. The germline V gene encodes CDR1 KGHSH and CDR2 LQKENI. The V end was cut by 0 bases, the J end by 4 bases, with 13 bases between. The CDR3 DNA reads TGTGCCAGCTCACCACCGGCCGGATGGGAAGGAAACACCATATATTTT. This gives the protein CASSPPAGWEGNTIYF.

The V gene is TRBV7-8, the J gene TRBJ2-1; 9 positions match TRBD1. Germline trimming cut 5 bases from V and 10 bases from J; bases unmatched to any gene: 9. Germline V lookup: CDR1 SGHVS, CDR2 FQNEAQ. The CDR3 loop spans 14 amino acids. In nucleotides, the CDR3 is TGTGCCAGCAGCCCCCGGGACAGGGCAATCGAGCAGTTCTTC. Protein product: CASSPRDRAIEQFF.

This clonotype was observed a handful of times. V is TRBV12-3 or TRBV12-4 and J is TRBJ1-1, with 8 positions matching TRBD1. V was clipped by 6 bases and J by 5 bases; unmatched bases: 8. The length of the CDR3 is 14 residues. The CDR3 loop is CASSNTGGGTEAFF. The CDR3 nucleotides are TGTGCCAGCAGCAATACAGGGGGGGGGACTGAAGCTTTCTTT.

This chain links TRBV5-1 with TRBJ2-7; D might be TRBD2 (5 bases). Trimming pared 7 bases from V and 3 bases from J, leaving 17 bases between. The CDR3 is made up of 14 amino acids. Per the germline V gene, CDR1 is SGHRS and CDR2 is YFSETQ. CDR3 nucleotides: TGCGCCAGCGGACTCGGGGTAGCGCGCTACGAGCAGTACTTC. Translating it yields CASGLGVARYEQYF.

In this sample, this clonotype turned up many times. The chain is built from TRBV29-1 and TRBJ2-7; D is possibly TRBD2 (5 bases). The CDR3 is 12 residues long. The germline V gene has CDR1 SQVTM and CDR2 ANQGSEA. V lost 5 bases and J 9 bases, leaving 17 bases between the germline ends. The CDR3 coding sequence is TGCAGCGTTTCTGGACCTCCGGCGGGGCAGTACTTC. This gives the protein CSVSGPPAGQYF.

This clonotype was seen only a few times. V gene TRBV9 combines with J gene TRBJ2-3; D ambiguous. CDR1 is SGDLS and CDR2 is YYNGEE in the germline V gene. The CDR3 consists of 15 residues. V was shortened by 0 bases and J by 5 bases, with 13 bases between the two germline ends. CDR3 residues: CASSVEGRAGDTQYF. The CDR3 DNA is TGTGCCAGCAGCGTAGAAGGAAGGGCAGGAGATACGCAGTATTTT.

The chain has TRBV5-6 and TRBJ2-1, with TRBD2 matching 8 bases. Germline CDR1 and CDR2: SGHDT and YYEEEE. This CDR3 region has 14 residues. Losses at the gene ends were 5 bases for V and 5 bases for J; bases not matched to a gene: 6. CDR3 loop: CASSIAGMDNEQFF. The CDR3, as DNA: TGTGCCAGCAGTATAGCGGGGATGGACAATGAGCAGTTCTTC.

This clonotype was detected only a few times. This chain joins TRBV15 and TRBJ2-1, with D hard to call. The germline CDR1 and CDR2 sequences are LNHNV and YYDKDF (reference sequence). The V end lost 8 bases, the J end lost 5 bases, and 7 bases lay between the germline ends. This CDR3 spans 11 amino acids. The CDR3 region is CATEDHNEQFF. CDR3 DNA sequence: TGTGCCACCGAGGACCACAATGAGCAGTTCTTC.

Only a few counts were recorded for this clonotype. The chain links TRBV29-1 to TRBJ2-3; D is unresolved. CDR1 SQVTM and CDR2 ANQGSEA come from the germline V gene. V was shortened by 8 bases and J by 0 bases, with 12 bases between the two germline ends. The CDR3 loop spans 13 amino acids. The CDR3 DNA sequence: TGCAGCCCCCGGCCCGATAGCACAGATACGCAGTATTTT. The encoded protein is CSPRPDSTDTQYF.

This CDR3 reads CASSYRSGGGDEQFF. CDR3 sequence (DNA): TGTGCCAGCAGCTACCGTAGCGGGGGGGGCGATGAGCAGTTCTTC. The chain has TRBV7-2 and TRBJ2-1, with TRBD2 matching 11 bases. V lost 4 bases to trimming and J lost 8 bases; unmatched junction nucleotides: 7. The CDR3 spans 15 residues. Germline V gene lookup returns CDR1 SGHTA and CDR2 FQGNSA. The complete variable domain, with remaining parts taken from reference TRBV7-2 and TRBJ2-1, reads GAGVSQSPSNKVTEKGKDVELRCDPISGHTALYWYRQSLGQGLEFLIYFQGNSAPDKSGLPSDRFSAERTGGSVSTLTIQRTQQEDSAVYLCASSYRSGGGDEQFFGPGTRLTVL.

The CDR3 bases are TGTGCTAGTGCTGGGCCGTATGAGCAGTACTTC. Its translation is CASAGPYEQYF. This chain connects TRBV12-5 to TRBJ2-7; D remains ambiguous. Germline CDR1 reads LGHNT; CDR2 reads FRNRAP. Trimming pared 7 bases from V and 7 bases from J, leaving 11 bases between. There are 11 residues in the CDR3. Together with reference TRBV12-5 and TRBJ2-7, the CDR3 gives the full variable domain: DARVTQTPRHKVTEMGQEVTMRCQPILGHNTVFWYRQTMMQGLELLAYFRNRAPLDDSGMPKDRFSAEMPDATLATLKIQPSEPRDSAVYFCASAGPYEQYFGPGTRLTVT.

V gene TRBV4-3 combines with J gene TRBJ2-6, with D perhaps assigned TRBD1 or TRBD2 (5 bases each). From germline, CDR1 is LGHNA and CDR2 YSLEER. The CDR3 runs 18 residues. V lost 0 bases, J lost 0 bases, and 12 bases lay in between. DNA of the CDR3: TGCGCCAGCAGCCAAGATGCAGGGACCAGCTCTGGGGCCAACGTCCTGACTTTC. As protein: CASSQDAGTSSGANVLTF.

This clonotype has only one observation. The chain has TRBV12-3 or TRBV12-4 and TRBJ1-6; D ambiguous. The CDR3 length is 14 residues. V was shortened by 3 bases and J by 9 bases, with 12 bases between the two germline ends. CDR3 bases: TGTGCCAGCAGTTTGACTGGGGATGGTTCACCCCTCCACTTT. Protein product: CASSLTGDGSPLHF.

In its sample, this clonotype was seen a few times. V is TRBV20-1 and J is TRBJ2-1; 10 bases are a match to TRBD1. The V gene end was trimmed by 0 bases and the J gene end by 5 bases; junction bases not matched to a gene: 16. The germline CDR1 and CDR2 sequences are DFQATT and SNEGSKA (reference sequence). This CDR3 spans 19 amino acids. The DNA for the CDR3 is TGCAGTGCTAGAGATAAGACAGGGGGCGCGGCTAGCGGAAACAATGAGCAGTTCTTC. It encodes CSARDKTGGAASGNNEQFF.

V is TRBV11-2 and J is TRBJ2-5; 7 bases are shared with TRBD1. V dropped 5 bases and J dropped 4; count of bases not matched to a gene: 16. The CDR3 totals 17 residues. Germline V lookup: CDR1 SGHAT, CDR2 FQNNGV. DNA of the CDR3: TGTGCCAGCAGCCCGCAAATGGGAGACAGGGAAGGAGAGACCCAGTACTTC. Its translation: CASSPQMGDREGETQYF.

The J gene is TRBJ1-1, the V gene TRBV20-1; D is possibly TRBD1 (5 bases). The V and J ends lost 5 bases and 5 bases respectively, with 21 bases between them. The CDR3 has 15 residues. CDR1 and CDR2 (germline): DFQATT, SNEGSKA (reference sequence). The CDR3 loop reads CSADPSDGGETEAFF. CDR3 DNA sequence: TGCAGTGCTGATCCCTCGGACGGGGGGGAGACTGAAGCTTTCTTT.

The chain carries TRBV6-1 and TRBJ1-2, with D perhaps TRBD1 (6 bases). Trimming took off 6 bases at V and 7 bases at J, with 18 bases between the two ends. There are 14 residues in the CDR3. Germline-derived CDR1 and CDR2 are MNHNS and SASEGT. This CDR3 is CASRNSGGSGGYTF. CDR3 DNA: TGTGCCAGCAGAAACTCCGGGGGCTCGGGTGGCTACACCTTC.

The chain is built from TRBV4-1 and TRBJ1-2, with 8 bases identical to TRBD1. The CDR3 length is 14 residues. The germline CDR1 and CDR2 sequences are MGHRA and YSYEKL. The trim removed 1 base at V and 8 bases at J, leaving 6 bases unmatched. For the CDR3, the DNA is TGCGCCAGCAGCCAAGCAGGGGGCCCAAGAGGCTACACCTTC. Protein sequence: CASSQAGGPRGYTF.

The V and J genes are TRBV12-3 or TRBV12-4 and TRBJ1-5; weak D call: TRBD1 (6 bases). V was shortened by 4 bases and J by 3 bases, with 10 bases between the two germline ends. This CDR3 has 14 residues. In DNA form, the CDR3 reads TGTGCCAGCAGTTACAGGGCTCTCAATCAGCCCCAGCATTTT. Protein: CASSYRALNQPQHF.

Only a few counts were recorded for this clonotype. This rearrangement joins TRBV29-1 to TRBJ2-7; D uncertain. The V end lost 0 bases, the J end lost 0 bases, and 9 bases lay between the germline ends. This CDR3 spans 14 amino acids. Germline values: CDR1 SQVTM, CDR2 ANQGSEA. The CDR3 coding sequence is TGCAGCGTTGAAGATGAAGCCAACTCCTACGAGCAGTACTTC. The encoded protein is CSVEDEANSYEQYF.

This clonotype has only a few counts. The chain recombines TRBV9 with TRBJ2-2; D remains ambiguous. This CDR3 spans 13 amino acids. Per germline, CDR1 SGDLS and CDR2 YYNGEE. Trimming left V 6 bases short and J 2 bases short, with 8 bases between. CDR3 nucleotide sequence: TGTGCCAGCACCCGGATAAACACCGGGGAGCTGTTTTTT. Translation: CASTRINTGELFF.

A few counts support this clonotype. V and J are TRBV20-1 and TRBJ2-7, with 7 bases lining up with TRBD2. Germline trimming cut 5 bases from V and 0 bases from J; bases unmatched to any gene: 7. Germline CDR1 and CDR2: DFQATT and SNEGSKA (reference sequence). CDR3 size: 14 residues. This CDR3 reads CSASPSGSSYEQYF. The CDR3 DNA is TGCAGTGCTTCACCTAGCGGTAGCTCCTACGAGCAGTACTTC.

This clonotype was found a few times. The rearrangement uses TRBV20-1 and TRBJ1-3, with D unclear. There are 14 residues in the CDR3. V lost 6 bases and J 0 bases, leaving 12 bases between the germline ends. From germline, CDR1 is DFQATT and CDR2 SNEGSKA (reference sequence). CDR3 in DNA: TGCAGTGCCAACGGCCGGATCTCTGGAAACACCATATATTTT. The encoded protein is CSANGRISGNTIYF.

V usage is TRBV21-1 and J usage is TRBJ2-7; the D call TRBD2 from the table was never checked on the DNA. TRBV21-1 is reported as a pseudogene. The CDR3 spans 13 residues. In DNA form, the CDR3 reads TGTGCCAGCTTGGGACTCCTAAACTACGAGCAGTACTTC. This encodes CASLGLLNYEQYF.

The V and J genes are TRBV20-1 and TRBJ1-2, with 7 positions matching TRBD1. V trimming: 6 bases; J trimming: 2 bases; junction bases outside the gene matches: 3. Germline lookup yields CDR1 DFQATT and CDR2 SNEGSKA (reference sequence). This CDR3 has 12 residues. The CDR3 DNA follows: TGCAGTGCGGGGACAGACAACTATGGCTACACCTTC. This translates into CSAGTDNYGYTF.